The rows below give T cell receptor beta chains drawn from one sample of a study of a mutant IDH1 vaccine in newly diagnosed glioma. The repertoire was sequenced with immunoSEQ multiplex PCR; TCRdb's copy has only in-frame clones and lacks some. The sample records 55,000 to 65,000 clones, 75% to 85% being singletons. Their antigen targets remain unknown. The sample was PBMCs, taken from a glioma patient whose treatment included an IDH1 peptide vaccine. The receptors were sampled from a man between 45 and 60 years old with glioma. CDR3s include the opening cysteine and the closing phenylalanine or tryptophan. A D gene is named only where the DNA matches it firmly. Clone size, where shown, is once, few, many, or a class for clones that have expanded.

>-|TRBJ2-5|-|TRBV14
CASSLDLGETQYF
TGTGCCAGCAGCCTCGACCTGGGCGAGACCCAGTACTTC
>-|TRBJ1-2|-|TRBV10-2
CASSEWTDINYGYTF
TGCGCCAGCAGTGAGTGGACGGATATTAACTATGGCTACACCTTC
>-|TRBJ1-4|TRBD1|TRBV2
CAGRQGLAPNEKLFF
TGTGCCGGACGACAGGGTTTGGCGCCTAATGAAAAACTGTTTTTT
>-|TRBJ2-5|TRBD1|TRBV5-1
CASSLGPGQQETQYF
TGCGCCAGCAGCTTGGGGCCGGGACAGCAAGAGACCCAGTACTTC
>-|TRBJ2-7|TRBD1|TRBV19
CASSGGDRAAWNEQYF
TGTGCCAGTAGTGGGGGCGACAGGGCCGCCTGGAACGAGCAGTACTTC
>-|TRBJ1-5|-|TRBV27
CASSPRQGYQPQHF
TGTGCCAGCAGTCCCCGCCAGGGGTATCAGCCCCAGCATTTT
>few|TRBJ1-4|-|TRBV9
CASSRLTGGTNEKLFF
TGTGCCAGCAGTCGCCTCACAGGAGGAACTAATGAAAAACTGTTTTTT
>-|TRBJ2-2|-|TRBV10-3
CAISEAERPNTGELFF
TGTGCCATCAGTGAGGCAGAGCGGCCGAACACCGGGGAGCTGTTTTTT
>-|TRBJ2-5|-|TRBV28
CASSLQETQYF
TGTGCCAGCAGTTTACAAGAGACCCAGTACTTC
>-|TRBJ2-3|TRBD1|TRBV6-4
CASSVTQGPTDTQYF
TGTGCCAGCAGCGTAACACAGGGGCCCACAGATACGCAGTATTTT
>-|TRBJ1-4|-|TRBV11-2
CASSSYREKLFF
TGTGCCAGCAGCTCTTACAGGGAAAAACTGTTTTTT
>-|TRBJ2-2|TRBD2|TRBV7-6
CASSSRLAGATGELFF
TGTGCCAGCAGCTCTAGACTAGCGGGGGCCACCGGGGAGCTGTTTTTT
>-|TRBJ1-6|-|TRBV5-6
CASGQGNSPLHF
TGTGCCAGCGGGCAGGGTAATTCACCCCTCCACTTT
>few|TRBJ1-1|-|TRBV7-8
CASSARDLNTEAFF
TGTGCCAGCAGCGCCCGGGACCTAAACACTGAAGCTTTCTTT
>once|TRBJ2-3|TRBD2|TRBV5-1
CASNPGTSGRKDTQYF
TGCGCCAGCAATCCCGGGACTAGCGGGAGGAAGGATACGCAGTATTTT
>few|TRBJ2-7|TRBD1|TRBV27
CASRGQGLNEQYF
TGTGCCAGCAGGGGACAGGGACTTAACGAGCAGTACTTC
>-|TRBJ2-7|-|TRBV6-1
CASSQYEQYF
TGTGCCAGTTCCCAATACGAGCAGTACTTC
>-|TRBJ2-1|-|TRBV7-7
CASSLGTSGGDEQFF
TGTGCTAGCAGCTTAGGTACATCGGGGGGCGATGAGCAGTTCTTC
>-|TRBJ2-1|-|TRBV4-3
CASSQAGWGYNEQFF
TGCGCCAGCAGCCAAGCCGGGTGGGGTTACAATGAGCAGTTCTTC
>-|TRBJ2-7|-|TRBV19
CASGGPTYEQYF
TGTGCCTCGGGGGGCCCGACCTACGAGCAGTACTTC
>-|TRBJ2-2|-|TRBV7-9
CASSPDPSSGELFF
TGTGCCAGCAGCCCAGACCCCTCTTCGGGGGAGCTGTTTTTT
>-|TRBJ1-1|-|TRBV5-4
CASSPTGDTEAFF
TGTGCCAGCAGCCCGACAGGAGACACTGAAGCTTTCTTT
>-|TRBJ1-1|-|TRBV2
CASSEAPDLLAFF
TGTGCCAGCAGTGAAGCGCCGGATCTACTAGCTTTCTTT
>-|TRBJ2-7|-|TRBV18
CASSPEVVAYEQYF
TGTGCCAGCTCTCCTGAGGTAGTGGCCTACGAGCAGTACTTC
>-|TRBJ2-7|TRBD2|TRBV29-1
CSVALGTSGAYEQYF
TGCAGCGTTGCCCTAGGGACTAGCGGAGCCTACGAGCAGTACTTC
>few|TRBJ1-2|TRBD1|TRBV25-1
CASSTGVSYGYTF
TGTGCCAGCAGCACAGGGGTATCCTATGGCTACACCTTC
>-|TRBJ2-2|-|TRBV19
CASSIGANTGELFF
TGTGCCAGTAGTATCGGGGCGAACACCGGGGAGCTGTTTTTT
>-|TRBJ1-1|-|TRBV2
CASSVERMNTEAFF
TGTGCCAGCAGTGTTGAACGGATGAACACTGAAGCTTTCTTT
>-|TRBJ2-7|TRBD1|TRBV5-4
CASSGGQGAPTEQYF
TGTGCCAGCAGCGGAGGACAGGGGGCGCCTACCGAGCAGTACTTC
>-|TRBJ2-6|-|TRBV15
CATSRAGSGANVLTF
TGTGCCACCAGCAGAGCGGGCTCTGGGGCCAACGTCCTGACTTTC
>-|TRBJ1-2|-|TRBV15
CATSSGATGGYTF
TGTGCCACCAGCAGCGGGGCTACTGGTGGCTACACCTTC
>-|TRBJ1-2|-|TRBV14
CASSQSGQGRANYGYTF
TGTGCCAGCAGCCAGAGTGGGCAGGGTCGGGCTAACTATGGCTACACCTTC
>few|TRBJ1-4|TRBD1|TRBV30
CAWSEGQGQGKLFF
TGTGCCTGGAGCGAGGGACAGGGTCAGGGAAAACTGTTTTTT
>-|TRBJ1-1|-|TRBV11-2
CASSPSPENTEAFF
TGTGCCAGCAGCCCCTCCCCGGAAAACACTGAAGCTTTCTTT
>-|TRBJ1-4|TRBD1|TRBV2
CASSLGQLNEKLFF
TGTGCCAGCAGTTTGGGACAGCTTAATGAAAAACTGTTTTTT
>-|TRBJ1-4|TRBD1|TRBV28
CASSKQGAQEKLFF
TGTGCCAGCAGTAAACAGGGGGCGCAGGAAAAACTGTTTTTT
>-|TRBJ1-2|-|TRBV18
CASSPGTVGGGNYGYTF
TGTGCCAGCTCGCCCGGGACCGTTGGTGGAGGGAACTATGGCTACACCTTC
>once|TRBJ1-1|-|TRBV14
CASSQLRNTEAFF
TGTGCCAGCAGCCAACTCAGGAACACTGAAGCTTTCTTT
>-|TRBJ2-2|-|TRBV18
CASSPPTQPTGELFF
TGTGCCAGCTCACCACCGACGCAGCCCACCGGGGAGCTGTTTTTT
>-|TRBJ2-3|-|TRBV7-8
CASSLVSVDTQYF
TGTGCCAGCAGCTTAGTATCAGTAGATACGCAGTATTTT
>-|TRBJ2-7|TRBD1|TRBV27
CASSLSQGAYEQYF
TGTGCCAGCAGTTTATCTCAGGGGGCGTACGAGCAGTACTTC
>-|TRBJ2-7|-|TRBV7-9
CASSFGDEQYF
TGTGCCAGCAGCTTTGGGGACGAGCAGTACTTC
>-|TRBJ1-1|-|TRBV18
CASSPHADTEAFF
TGTGCCAGCTCACCACATGCAGACACTGAAGCTTTCTTT
>-|TRBJ1-4|TRBD1|TRBV15
CATSRDRGNEKLFF
TGTGCCACCAGCAGAGACAGGGGGAATGAAAAACTGTTTTTT
>-|TRBJ1-1|-|TRBV7-8
CASSKSGITEAFF
TGTGCCAGCAGCAAATCAGGGATTACTGAAGCTTTCTTT
>-|TRBJ2-7|TRBD2|TRBV9
CASSVGLAGYEQYF
TGTGCCAGCAGCGTAGGACTAGCGGGATACGAGCAGTACTTC